This T cell receptor beta chain originates from a study of blood T cell repertoires in COVID-19. Overall study: From the United States, Italy and Spain came samples of acute and convalescent COVID-19. T cells, B-cell-depleted T cells, or PBMCs provided the cDNA or gDNA that served as material.

Authors' methods: From reference gene primer amplification, estimates of nucleated cell counts were derived. Clones were sequenced by immunoSEQ multiplex PCR, and TCRdb holds only the in-frame ones, with some missing. V and J calls and clone size come straight from that table; D and trimming were deduced from the DNA. The sample carries 350,000 to 450,000 clones, less than 85% recorded once. Ten or more counts support this clone. The sequence was collected from a young woman with acute or convalescent COVID-19. Sequenced input: peripheral blood.

In DNA form, the CDR3 reads TGTGCCAGCAGTTCTACCAGGGGCGGCTACACCTTC. Its protein is CASSSTRGGYTF. V and J are TRBV28 and TRBJ1-2; perhaps TRBD1 as D (6 bases). The CDR3 spans 12 residues. V was pared by 4 bases and J by 8 bases, with 11 bases between. Per the germline V gene, CDR1 is MDHEN and CDR2 is SYDVKM.